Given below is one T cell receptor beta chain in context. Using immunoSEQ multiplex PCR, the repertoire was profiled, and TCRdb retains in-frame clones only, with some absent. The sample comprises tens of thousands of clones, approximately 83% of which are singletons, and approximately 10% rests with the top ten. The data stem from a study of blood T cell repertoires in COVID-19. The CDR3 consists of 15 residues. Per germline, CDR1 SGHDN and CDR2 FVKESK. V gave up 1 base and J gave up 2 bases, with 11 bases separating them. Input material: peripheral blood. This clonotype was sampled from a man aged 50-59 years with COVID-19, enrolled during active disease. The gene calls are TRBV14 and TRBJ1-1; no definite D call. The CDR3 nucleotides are TGTGCCAGCAGCCAAGCCCCCGGAGGTAACACTGAAGCTTTCTTT. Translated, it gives CASSQAPGGNTEAFF.